This T cell receptor beta chain emerged from a study of cytomegalovirus exposure and HLA in healthy donors. The V gene lost 0 bases and the J gene lost 2 bases, with 6 bases spanning the gap. The CDR3 is 15 residues long. The germline gives CDR1 SGHTS, CDR2 YDEGEE. The method was immunoSEQ multiplex PCR; TCRdb's version includes in-frame clones alone and lacks a portion of them. The sample holds under 200,000 clones, 75% to 90% seen once. The V gene is TRBV5-8, the J gene TRBJ2-6; D call uncertain. Sequenced input: PBMCs. This clonotype was sampled from a woman aged 18 to 35 in good health and CMV-seronegative. The CDR3 protein is CASSLDRAGANVLTF. The DNA for the CDR3 is TGTGCCAGCAGCTTGGATCGTGCTGGGGCCAACGTCCTGACTTTC. Full variable domain (rest looked up from reference TRBV5-8 and TRBJ2-6): EAGVTQSPTHLIKTRGQQATLRCSPISGHTSVYWYQQALGLGLQFLLWYDEGEERNRGNFPPRFSGRQFPNYSSELNVNALELEDSALYLCASSLDRAGANVLTFGAGSRLTVL.